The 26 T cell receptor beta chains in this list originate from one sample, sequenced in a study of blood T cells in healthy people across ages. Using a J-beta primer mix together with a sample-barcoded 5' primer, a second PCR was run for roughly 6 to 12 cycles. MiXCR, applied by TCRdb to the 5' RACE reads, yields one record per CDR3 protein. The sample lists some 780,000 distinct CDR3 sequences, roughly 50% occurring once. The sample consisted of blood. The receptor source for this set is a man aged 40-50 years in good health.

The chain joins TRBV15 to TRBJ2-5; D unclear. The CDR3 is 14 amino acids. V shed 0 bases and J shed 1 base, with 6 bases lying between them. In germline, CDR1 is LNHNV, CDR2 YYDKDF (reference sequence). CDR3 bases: TGTGCCACCAGCAGAGATTGGGGCCAAGAGACCCAGTACTTC. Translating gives CATSRDWGQETQYF.

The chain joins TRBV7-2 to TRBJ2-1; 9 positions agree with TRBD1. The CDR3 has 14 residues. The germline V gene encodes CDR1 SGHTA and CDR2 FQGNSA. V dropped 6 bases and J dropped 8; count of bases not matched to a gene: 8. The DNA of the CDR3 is TGTGCCAGCAGTCTCAGGACAGGGGTCGATGAGCAGTTCTTC. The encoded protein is CASSLRTGVDEQFF.

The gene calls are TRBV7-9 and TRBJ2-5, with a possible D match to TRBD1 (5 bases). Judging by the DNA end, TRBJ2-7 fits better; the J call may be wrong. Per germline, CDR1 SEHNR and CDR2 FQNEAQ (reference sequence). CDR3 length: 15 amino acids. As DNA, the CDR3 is TGTGCCAGCAGCACAGGCACCTCCCTCGTGGACGAGCAGTACTTC. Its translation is CASSTGTSLVDEQYF.

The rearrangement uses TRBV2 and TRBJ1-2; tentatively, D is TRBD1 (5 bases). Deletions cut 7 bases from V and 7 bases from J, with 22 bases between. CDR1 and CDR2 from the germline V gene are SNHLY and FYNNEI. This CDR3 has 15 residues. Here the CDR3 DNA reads TGTGCCAGCACCGAAAATAATGTTCGGGGCGTTGGCTACACCTTC. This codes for CASTENNVRGVGYTF.

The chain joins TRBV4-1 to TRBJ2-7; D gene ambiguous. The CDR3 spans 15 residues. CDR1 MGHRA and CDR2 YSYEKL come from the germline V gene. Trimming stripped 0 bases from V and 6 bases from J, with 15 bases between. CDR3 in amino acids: CASSQEAIPTSEQYF. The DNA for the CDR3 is TGCGCCAGCAGCCAAGAGGCCATACCCACCTCCGAGCAGTACTTC.

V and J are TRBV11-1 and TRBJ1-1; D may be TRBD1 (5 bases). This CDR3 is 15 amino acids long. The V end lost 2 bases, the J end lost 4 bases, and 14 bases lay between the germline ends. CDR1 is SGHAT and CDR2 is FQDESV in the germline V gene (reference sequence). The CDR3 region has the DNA TGTGCCAGCAGCTTAAGGGGATGGTACAGCACTGAAGCTTTCTTT. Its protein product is CASSLRGWYSTEAFF.

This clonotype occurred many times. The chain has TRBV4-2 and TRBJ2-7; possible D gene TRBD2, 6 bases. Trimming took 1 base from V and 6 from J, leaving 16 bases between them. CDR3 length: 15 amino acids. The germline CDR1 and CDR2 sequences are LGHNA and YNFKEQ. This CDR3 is CASSQGRDPALEQYF. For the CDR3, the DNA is TGTGCCAGCAGCCAAGGGCGGGATCCCGCCCTCGAGCAGTACTTC.

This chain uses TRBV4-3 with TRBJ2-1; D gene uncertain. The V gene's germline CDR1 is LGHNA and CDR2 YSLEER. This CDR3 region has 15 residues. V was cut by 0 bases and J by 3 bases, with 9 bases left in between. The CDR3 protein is CASSQDLDLYNEQFF. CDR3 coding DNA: TGCGCCAGCAGCCAAGATCTGGACCTCTACAATGAGCAGTTCTTC.

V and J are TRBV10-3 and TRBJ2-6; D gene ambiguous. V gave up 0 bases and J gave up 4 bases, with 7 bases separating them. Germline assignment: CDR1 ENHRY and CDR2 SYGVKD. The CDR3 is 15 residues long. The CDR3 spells CAISESGSGANVLTF. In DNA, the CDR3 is TGTGCCATCAGTGAGTCAGGGTCAGGGGCCAACGTCCTGACTTTC.

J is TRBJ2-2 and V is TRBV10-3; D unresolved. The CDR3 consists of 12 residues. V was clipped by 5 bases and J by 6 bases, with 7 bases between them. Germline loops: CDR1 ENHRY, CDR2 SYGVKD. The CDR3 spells CAISRSSGELFF. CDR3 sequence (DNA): TGTGCCATCAGTCGTTCTTCCGGGGAGCTGTTTTTT.

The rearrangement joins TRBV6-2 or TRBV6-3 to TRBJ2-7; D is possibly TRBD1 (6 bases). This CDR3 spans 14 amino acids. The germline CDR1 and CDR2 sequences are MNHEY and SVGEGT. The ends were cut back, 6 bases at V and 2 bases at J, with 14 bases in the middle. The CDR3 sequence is CASRWTAKTYEQYF. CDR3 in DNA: TGTGCCAGCAGATGGACAGCGAAAACCTACGAGCAGTACTTC.

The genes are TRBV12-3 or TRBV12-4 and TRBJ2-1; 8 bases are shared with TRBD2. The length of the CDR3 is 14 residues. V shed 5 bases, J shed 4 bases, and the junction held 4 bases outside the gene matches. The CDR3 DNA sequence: TGTGCCAGCAGTGCGGGACTAGGGTACAATGAGCAGTTCTTC. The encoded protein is CASSAGLGYNEQFF.

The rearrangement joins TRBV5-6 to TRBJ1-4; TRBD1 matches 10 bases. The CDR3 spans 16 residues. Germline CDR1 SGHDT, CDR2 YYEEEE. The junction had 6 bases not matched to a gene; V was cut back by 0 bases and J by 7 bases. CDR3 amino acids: CASSLEGQGWGEKLFF. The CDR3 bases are TGTGCCAGCAGCTTGGAGGGACAGGGGTGGGGTGAAAAACTGTTTTTT.

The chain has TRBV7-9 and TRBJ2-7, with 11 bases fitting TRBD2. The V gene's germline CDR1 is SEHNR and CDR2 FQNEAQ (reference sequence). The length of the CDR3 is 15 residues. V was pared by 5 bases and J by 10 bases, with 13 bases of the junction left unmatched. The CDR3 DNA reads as TGTGCCAGCAGCGGCGAAGGGGGGACTAGCGGAAGCCAGTACTTC. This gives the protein CASSGEGGTSGSQYF.

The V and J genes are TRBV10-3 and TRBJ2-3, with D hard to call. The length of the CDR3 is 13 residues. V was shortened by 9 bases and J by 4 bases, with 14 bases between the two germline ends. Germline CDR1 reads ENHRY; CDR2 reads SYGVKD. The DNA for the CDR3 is TGTGCCATTGGTCCGCAGCGCTCAGATACGCAGTATTTT. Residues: CAIGPQRSDTQYF.

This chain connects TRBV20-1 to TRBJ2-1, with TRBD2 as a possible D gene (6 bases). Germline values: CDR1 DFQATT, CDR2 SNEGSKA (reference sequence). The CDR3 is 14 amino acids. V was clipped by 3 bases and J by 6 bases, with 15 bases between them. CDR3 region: CSASYGDSSNEQFF. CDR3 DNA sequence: TGCAGTGCTAGTTATGGGGACTCTTCCAATGAGCAGTTCTTC.

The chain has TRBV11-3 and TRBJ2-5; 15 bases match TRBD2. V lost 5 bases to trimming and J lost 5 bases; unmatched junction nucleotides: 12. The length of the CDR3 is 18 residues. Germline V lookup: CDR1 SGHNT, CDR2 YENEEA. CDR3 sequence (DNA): TGTGCCAGCAGCCTCCCCCTCGGACTAGCGGGAGGGCGGGAGACCCAGTACTTC. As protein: CASSLPLGLAGGRETQYF.

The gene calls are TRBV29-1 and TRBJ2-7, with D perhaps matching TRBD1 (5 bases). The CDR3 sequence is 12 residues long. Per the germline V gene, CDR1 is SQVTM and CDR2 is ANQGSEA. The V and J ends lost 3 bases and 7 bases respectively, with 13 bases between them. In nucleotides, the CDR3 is TGCAGCGTTGACCGCCAGGGCCATGAGCAGTACTTC. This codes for CSVDRQGHEQYF.

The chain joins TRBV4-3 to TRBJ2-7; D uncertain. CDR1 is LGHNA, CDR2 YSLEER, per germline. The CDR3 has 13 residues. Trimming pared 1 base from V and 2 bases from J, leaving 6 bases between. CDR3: CASSQGRTYEQYF. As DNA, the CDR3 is TGCGCCAGCAGCCAAGGGCGAACCTACGAGCAGTACTTC.

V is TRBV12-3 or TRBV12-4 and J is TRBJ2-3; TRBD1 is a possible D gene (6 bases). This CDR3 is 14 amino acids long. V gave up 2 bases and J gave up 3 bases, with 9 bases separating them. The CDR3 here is CASSLSQGTDTQYF. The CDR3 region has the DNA TGTGCCAGCAGTTTATCACAGGGTACAGATACGCAGTATTTT.

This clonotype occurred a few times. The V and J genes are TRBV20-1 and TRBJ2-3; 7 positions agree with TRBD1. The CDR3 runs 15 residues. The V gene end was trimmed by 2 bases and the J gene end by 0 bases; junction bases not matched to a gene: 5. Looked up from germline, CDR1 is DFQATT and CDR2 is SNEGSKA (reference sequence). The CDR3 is CSARPGTASTDTQYF. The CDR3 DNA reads TGCAGTGCTAGACCCGGGACAGCTAGCACAGATACGCAGTATTTT.

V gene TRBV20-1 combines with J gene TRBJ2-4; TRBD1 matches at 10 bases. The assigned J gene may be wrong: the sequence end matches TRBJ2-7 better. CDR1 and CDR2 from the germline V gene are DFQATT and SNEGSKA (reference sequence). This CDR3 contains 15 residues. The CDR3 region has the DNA TGCAGTGCTAGAGGGGACAGGGGAGACGGCTACGAGCAGTACTTC. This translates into CSARGDRGDGYEQYF.

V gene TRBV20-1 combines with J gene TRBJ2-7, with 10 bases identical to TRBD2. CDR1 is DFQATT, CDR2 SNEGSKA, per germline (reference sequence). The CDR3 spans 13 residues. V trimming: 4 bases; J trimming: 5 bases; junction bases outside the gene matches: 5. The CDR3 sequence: CSATGTSVNEQYF. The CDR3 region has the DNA TGCAGTGCTACCGGGACTAGCGTCAACGAGCAGTACTTC.

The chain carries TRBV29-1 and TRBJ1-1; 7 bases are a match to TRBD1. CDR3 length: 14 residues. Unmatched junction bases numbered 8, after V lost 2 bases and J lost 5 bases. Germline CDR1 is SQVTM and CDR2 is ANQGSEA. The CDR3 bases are TGCAGCGTTGAAACGACAGGGAGTGGGACTGAAGCTTTCTTT. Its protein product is CSVETTGSGTEAFF.

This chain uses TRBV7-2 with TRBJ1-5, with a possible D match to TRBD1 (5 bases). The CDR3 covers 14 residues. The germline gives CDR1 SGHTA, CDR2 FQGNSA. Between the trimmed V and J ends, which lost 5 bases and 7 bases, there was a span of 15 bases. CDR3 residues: CASSPREGLQPQHF. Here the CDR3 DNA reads TGTGCCAGCAGCCCACGGGAGGGGCTCCAGCCCCAGCATTTT.

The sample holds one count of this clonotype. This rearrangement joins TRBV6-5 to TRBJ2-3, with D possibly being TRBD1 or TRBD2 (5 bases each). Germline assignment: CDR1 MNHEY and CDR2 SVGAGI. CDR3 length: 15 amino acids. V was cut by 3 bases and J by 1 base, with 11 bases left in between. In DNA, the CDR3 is TGTGCCAGCAGTTATTTGGGGGTAGGCACAGATACGCAGTATTTT. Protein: CASSYLGVGTDTQYF.